These 20 T cell receptor beta chains came from one sample sequenced in a study of T-cell memory formation after mild COVID-19. TCRdb called the 5' RACE reads again in MiXCR, with one record for every CDR3 protein. The table has 580,000 or so distinct CDR3 sequences, roughly 17% seen once. Sequenced: PBMCs or a T cell subset sorted from them (not recorded which). These receptors were obtained from an adult woman who had mild COVID-19 (a few samples of this study predate the infection). Cell type and time point are not known.

The chain uses TRBV29-1 and TRBJ2-5; TRBD1 agrees at 8 bases. V dropped 4 bases and J dropped 9; count of bases not matched to a gene: 19. The germline gives CDR1 SQVTM, CDR2 ANQGSEA. CDR3 length: 16 residues. The DNA of the CDR3 is TGCAGCGTTGTATACCCGGACAGGGTAGTTTACGGTCCCCAGTACTTC. Translation gives CSVVYPDRVVYGPQYF.

This clonotype was detected a few times. The gene calls are TRBV28 and TRBJ2-2; 9 positions match TRBD1. The CDR3 covers 14 residues. V lost 5 bases and J lost 7; bases outside the gene matches: 5. CDR1 MDHEN and CDR2 SYDVKM come from the germline V gene. The CDR3 bases are TGTGCCAGCAGTCCACAGGGGGCAGGCGGGGAGCTGTTTTTT. Protein product: CASSPQGAGGELFF.

This rearrangement joins TRBV12-3 or TRBV12-4 to TRBJ2-3; unclear D gene. Trimming left V 6 bases short and J 1 base short, with 11 bases between. This CDR3 is 14 amino acids long. Written as DNA, the CDR3 is TGTGCCAGCAGACCGACTCCGGGCACAGATACGCAGTATTTT. Translated, it gives CASRPTPGTDTQYF.

The chain links TRBV7-9 to TRBJ2-2; D may be TRBD1 (5 bases). The length of the CDR3 is 15 residues. Per germline, CDR1 SEHNR and CDR2 FQNEAQ (reference sequence). The germline V and J ends were trimmed by 1 base and 7 bases, with 13 bases remaining between them. The CDR3 region has the DNA TGTGCCAGCAGCTTAGACCTTGGGGCCGTCGGGGAGCTGTTTTTT. It yields the protein CASSLDLGAVGELFF.

This clonotype was counted between two and nine times. V usage is TRBV14 and J usage is TRBJ2-1; a weak D match, TRBD2 (5 bases). The germline V and J ends were trimmed by 5 bases and 9 bases, with 5 bases remaining between them. The CDR3 spans 10 residues. Germline assignment: CDR1 SGHDN and CDR2 FVKESK. The CDR3 nucleotides are TGTGCCAGCAGCGGGAGTGAGCAGTTCTTC. Amino acid sequence: CASSGSEQFF.

This rearrangement joins TRBV5-6 to TRBJ2-7; tentative D call: TRBD1 (5 bases). Trimming cost V 1 base and J 3 bases, with 14 bases left between them. CDR3 size: 15 residues. Germline V lookup: CDR1 SGHDT, CDR2 YYEEEE. The CDR3 protein is CASSLFSGSSYEQYF. CDR3 coding DNA: TGTGCCAGCAGCTTGTTCTCAGGGTCGAGCTACGAGCAGTACTTC.

The CDR3 sequence: CADRLADHNEQFF. The CDR3, as DNA: TGTGCCGACCGACTAGCGGACCACAATGAGCAGTTCTTC. The gene calls are TRBV7-9 and TRBJ2-1; 9 positions agree with TRBD2. There are 13 residues in the CDR3. Per the germline V gene, CDR1 is SEHNR and CDR2 is FQNEAQ (reference sequence). Germline trimming cut 11 bases from V and 5 bases from J; bases unmatched to any gene: 7.

This clonotype was observed a handful of times. The J gene is TRBJ1-2, the V gene TRBV12-3 or TRBV12-4; D gene ambiguous. V lost 1 base to trimming and J lost 5 bases, with 14 bases between them. The CDR3 spans 15 residues. CDR3 sequence (DNA): TGTGCCAGCAGTTTAGAGGGAAGAAACCCTTATGGCTACACCTTC. It is translated as CASSLEGRNPYGYTF.

V is TRBV9 and J is TRBJ2-3, with D possibly matching TRBD2 (5 bases). The CDR3 extends over 12 amino acids. CDR1 and CDR2 (germline): SGDLS, YYNGEE. V was clipped by 4 bases and J by 7 bases, with 10 bases between them. As DNA, the CDR3 is TGTGCCAGCAGCTTCCCGGGATATACGCAGTATTTT. This gives the protein CASSFPGYTQYF.

This clonotype was seen a few times. V usage is TRBV4-1 and J usage is TRBJ2-1; 8 nucleotides align to TRBD2. This CDR3 contains 15 residues. V lost 5 bases to trimming and J lost 8 bases; unmatched junction nucleotides: 11. Germline V CDR1 and CDR2: MGHRA, YSYEKL. The CDR3 nucleotides are TGCGCCAGCAGCATACTAGCGGTTAAAATCCATGAGCAGTTCTTC. It specifies CASSILAVKIHEQFF.

V gene TRBV6-5 combines with J gene TRBJ2-3, with TRBD2 matching over 10 bases. The CDR3 is made up of 16 amino acids. J was trimmed by 2 bases and V by 6 bases; bases with no gene match: 8. The germline V gene has CDR1 MNHEY and CDR2 SVGAGI. The CDR3 loop is CASRYSSGGATDTQYF. In nucleotides, the CDR3 is TGTGCCAGCAGGTATTCCAGCGGGGGGGCCACAGATACGCAGTATTTT.

A few counts support this clonotype. The CDR3 DNA sequence: TGTGCCACCAGCGGATGGACCGGACAGACCCTCACAGATACGCAGTATTTT. Its translation is CATSGWTGQTLTDTQYF. V usage is TRBV15 and J usage is TRBJ2-3; TRBD1 is a possible D gene (6 bases). CDR3 length equals 17 residues. Germline CDR1 and CDR2: LNHNV and YYDKDF (reference sequence). Trimming removed 5 bases from V and 2 bases from J, with 20 bases in between.

This clonotype was detected only a few times. DNA of the CDR3: TGTGCCAGCAGCATACCGGGACGGCCGAACACCGGGGAGCTGTTTTTT. Protein: CASSIPGRPNTGELFF. This chain links TRBV5-6 with TRBJ2-2, with D perhaps given as TRBD1 or TRBD2 (5 bases each). Germline CDR1 reads SGHDT; CDR2 reads YYEEEE. Trimming removed 4 bases from V and 0 bases from J, with 13 bases in between. CDR3 length: 16 amino acids.

The V and J genes are TRBV6-2 or TRBV6-3 and TRBJ1-2, with 7 nucleotides matching TRBD1. This CDR3 has 15 amino acids. V was clipped by 5 bases and J by 8 bases; unmatched bases: 14. Germline CDR1 reads MNHEY; CDR2 reads SVGEGT. The CDR3, as DNA: TGTGCCAGCAGTCTGCCGGGACAGCCCTCGGCGGGCTACACCTTC. It is translated as CASSLPGQPSAGYTF.

This chain links TRBV5-1 with TRBJ2-5; D is ambiguous. V was clipped by 4 bases and J by 5 bases, with 15 bases between them. This CDR3 is 14 amino acids long. The germline gives CDR1 SGHRS, CDR2 YFSETQ. DNA for the CDR3: TGCGCCAGCAGCCGGAACCCGTCGGAGGAGACCCAGTACTTC. This codes for CASSRNPSEETQYF. The whole variable domain, filled in from reference TRBV5-1 and TRBJ2-5, reads KAGVTQTPRYLIKTRGQQVTLSCSPISGHRSVSWYQQTPGQGLQFLFEYFSETQRNKGNFPGRFSGRQFSNSRSEMNVSTLELGDSALYLCASSRNPSEETQYFGPGTRLLVL.

The V gene is TRBV29-1, the J gene TRBJ1-1; D not certain. Deletions cut 1 base from V and 2 bases from J, with 23 bases between. Looked up from germline, CDR1 is SQVTM and CDR2 is ANQGSEA. The CDR3 contains 18 residues. Written as DNA, the CDR3 is TGCAGCGTTGAAGGAGCCTTCTCCAACCCCAGCCATAACACTGAAGCTTTCTTT. It is translated as CSVEGAFSNPSHNTEAFF.

There are a few counts of this clonotype. The chain couples TRBV29-1 to TRBJ1-1, with 7 positions matching TRBD1. The CDR3 consists of 14 residues. With 5 bases clipped from V and 2 bases from J, the junction kept 8 bases outside the gene matches. Germline CDR1 SQVTM, CDR2 ANQGSEA. CDR3 sequence (DNA): TGCAGCGTTCAAATGGGACAGTTAAACACTGAAGCTTTCTTT. Residues: CSVQMGQLNTEAFF.

V and J are TRBV5-1 and TRBJ2-7, with D possibly being TRBD1 or TRBD2 (5 bases each). The CDR3 sequence is 12 residues long. Trimming took 4 bases from V and 7 from J, leaving 12 bases between them. Germline CDR1 SGHRS, CDR2 YFSETQ. Here the CDR3 DNA reads TGCGCCAGCAGCGCGAGAGAGGGGGAGCAGTACTTC. The encoded protein is CASSAREGEQYF.

The chain joins TRBV12-3 or TRBV12-4 to TRBJ1-6; 8 nucleotides match TRBD1. This CDR3 is built from 14 residues. The ends lost 6 bases at V and 10 bases at J; junction bases unmatched: 8. CDR3 loop: CASSYPGQESPLHF. In DNA form, the CDR3 reads TGTGCCAGCAGCTATCCGGGACAGGAGTCACCCCTCCACTTT.

This clonotype was seen a handful of times. This chain joins TRBV5-1 and TRBJ2-5; 11 nucleotides agree with TRBD2. The CDR3 totals 16 residues. V lost 4 bases to trimming and J lost 4 bases; unmatched junction nucleotides: 9. CDR1 and CDR2 from the germline V gene are SGHRS and YFSETQ. The CDR3 reads CASSPYGSGRGETQYF. The CDR3 DNA reads TGCGCCAGCAGCCCGTATGGTAGCGGGAGGGGAGAGACCCAGTACTTC.